This T cell receptor beta chain was recorded in a study of blood T cell repertoires in COVID-19. Germline V gene sequence: CDR1 SGHTA, CDR2 FQGNSA. V was clipped by 1 base and J by 5 bases, with 14 bases between them. The CDR3 spans 15 residues. In assigning cohorts, the study relied on participant-reported clinical history. This table comes from immunoSEQ multiplex PCR, and its TCRdb copy is limited to in-frame clones, with some not included. The table has approximately 200,000 clones, 80% to 90% seen once. This sequence joins TRBV7-2 and TRBJ1-1, with D uncertain. The receptor comes from a man aged 40-50 years who had recovered from COVID-19. The sequencing sample was made of PBMCs or T cells enriched from blood (not recorded which). CDR3 in amino acids: CASSLVSGVGTEAFF. The DNA of the CDR3 is TGTGCCAGCAGCTTAGTTTCGGGAGTAGGAACTGAAGCTTTCTTT.